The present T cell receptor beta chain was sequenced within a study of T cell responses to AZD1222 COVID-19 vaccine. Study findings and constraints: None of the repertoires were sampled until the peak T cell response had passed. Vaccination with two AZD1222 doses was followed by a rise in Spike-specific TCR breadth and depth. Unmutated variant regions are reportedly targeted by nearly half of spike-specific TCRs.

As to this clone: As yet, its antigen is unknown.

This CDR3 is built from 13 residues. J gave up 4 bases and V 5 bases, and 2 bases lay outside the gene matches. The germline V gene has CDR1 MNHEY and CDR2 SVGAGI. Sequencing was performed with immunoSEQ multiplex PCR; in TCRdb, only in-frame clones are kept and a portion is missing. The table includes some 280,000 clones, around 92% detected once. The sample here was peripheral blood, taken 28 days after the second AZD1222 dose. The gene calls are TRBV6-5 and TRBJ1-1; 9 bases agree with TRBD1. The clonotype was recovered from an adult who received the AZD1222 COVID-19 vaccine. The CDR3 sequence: CASSTTGGTEAFF. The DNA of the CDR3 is TGTGCCAGCAGTACGACAGGGGGCACTGAAGCTTTCTTT.